The sequence of this TCR beta chain was determined in a study of T cell responses to AZD1222 COVID-19 vaccine. Study context: Timing groups of about 4 and about 12 weeks for second doses were pooled. Whole-study results and caveats: The donor cohort was predominantly white British with a female majority, and clonal diversity may have been underestimated. Just a handful of AZD1222 recipients tested seropositive at baseline. Every sample of the repertoires postdated the peak T cell response.

Comments on this clone: What it binds is not known.

From germline, CDR1 is LNHDA and CDR2 SQIVND (reference sequence). There are 13 residues in the CDR3. V was trimmed by 5 bases and J by 3 bases, leaving 10 bases between them. The assay was immunoSEQ multiplex PCR, and TCRdb's table has in-frame clones only and misses some. The table lists roughly 120,000 clones, roughly nine tenths of them singletons. The rearrangement links TRBV19 to TRBJ1-1; no reliable D call. This TCR came from an adult in good health. This specimen was peripheral blood, taken on day 0 of AZD1222 vaccination. The DNA for the CDR3 is TGTGCCAGTAGTTTTCGGCGGTACACTGAAGCTTTCTTT. Residues: CASSFRRYTEAFF.